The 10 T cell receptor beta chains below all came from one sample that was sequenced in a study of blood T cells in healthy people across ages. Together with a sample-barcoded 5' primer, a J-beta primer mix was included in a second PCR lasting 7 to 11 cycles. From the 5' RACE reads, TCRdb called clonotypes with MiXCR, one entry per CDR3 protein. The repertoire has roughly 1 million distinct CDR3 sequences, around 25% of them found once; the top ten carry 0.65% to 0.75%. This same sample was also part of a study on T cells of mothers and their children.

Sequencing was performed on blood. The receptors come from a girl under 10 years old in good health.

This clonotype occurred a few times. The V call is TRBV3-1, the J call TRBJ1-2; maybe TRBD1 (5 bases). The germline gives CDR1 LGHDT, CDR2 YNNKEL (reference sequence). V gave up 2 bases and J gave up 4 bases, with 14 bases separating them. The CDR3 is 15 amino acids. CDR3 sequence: CASSQSWGRAYGYTF. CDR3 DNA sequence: TGTGCCAGCAGCCAAAGCTGGGGCAGGGCCTATGGCTACACCTTC.

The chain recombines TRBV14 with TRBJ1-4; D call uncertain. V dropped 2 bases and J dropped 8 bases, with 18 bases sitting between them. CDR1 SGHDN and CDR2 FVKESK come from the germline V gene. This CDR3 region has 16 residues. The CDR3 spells CASSQNRRSGREKLFF. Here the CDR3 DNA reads TGTGCCAGCAGCCAAAATAGGAGGTCGGGGAGAGAAAAACTGTTTTTT.

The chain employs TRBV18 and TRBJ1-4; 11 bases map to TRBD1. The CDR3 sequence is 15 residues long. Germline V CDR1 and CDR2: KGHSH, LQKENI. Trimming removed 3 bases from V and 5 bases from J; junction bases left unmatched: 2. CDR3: CASSPDRGLNEKLFF. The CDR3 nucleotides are TGTGCCAGCTCACCGGACAGGGGGCTGAATGAAAAACTGTTTTTT.

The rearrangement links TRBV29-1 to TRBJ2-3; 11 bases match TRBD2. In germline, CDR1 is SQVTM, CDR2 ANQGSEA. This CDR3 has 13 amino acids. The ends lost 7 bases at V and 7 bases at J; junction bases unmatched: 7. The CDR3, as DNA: TGCAGCGCCTTACTAGCGGGAGAAAATACGCAGTATTTT. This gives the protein CSALLAGENTQYF.

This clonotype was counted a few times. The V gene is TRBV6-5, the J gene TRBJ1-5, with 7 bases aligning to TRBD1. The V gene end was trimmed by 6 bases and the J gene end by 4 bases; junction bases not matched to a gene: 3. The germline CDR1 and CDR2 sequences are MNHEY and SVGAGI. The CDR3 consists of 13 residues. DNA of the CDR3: TGTGCCAGCAGGGACAGGAGTAATCAGCCCCAGCATTTT. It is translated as CASRDRSNQPQHF.

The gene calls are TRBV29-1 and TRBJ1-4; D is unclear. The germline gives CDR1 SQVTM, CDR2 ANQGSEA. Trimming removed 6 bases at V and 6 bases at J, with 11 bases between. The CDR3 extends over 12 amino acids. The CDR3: CSVVGLDEKLFF. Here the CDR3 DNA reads TGCAGCGTAGTGGGCCTTGATGAAAAACTGTTTTTT.

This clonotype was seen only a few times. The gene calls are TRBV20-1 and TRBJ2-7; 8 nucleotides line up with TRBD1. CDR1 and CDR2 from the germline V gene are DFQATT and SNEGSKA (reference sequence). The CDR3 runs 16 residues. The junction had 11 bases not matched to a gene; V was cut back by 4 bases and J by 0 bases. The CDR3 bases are TGCAGTGCTACCTCGGGACAGGATCAAAGCTCCTACGAGCAGTACTTC. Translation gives CSATSGQDQSSYEQYF.

In DNA, the CDR3 is TGTGCCAGCAGCGTCTACGGGGGCACAGATACGCAGTATTTT. Translated, it gives CASSVYGGTDTQYF. The rearrangement uses TRBV9 and TRBJ2-3, with a tentative D call TRBD2 (5 bases). CDR1 and CDR2 from the germline V gene are SGDLS and YYNGEE. V was shortened by 2 bases and J by 1 base, with 8 bases between the two germline ends. The CDR3 covers 14 residues. Together with reference TRBV9 and TRBJ2-3, the CDR3 gives the full variable domain: DSGVTQTPKHLITATGQRVTLRCSPRSGDLSVYWYQQSLDQGLQFLIQYYNGEERAKGNILERFSAQQFPDLHSELNLSSLELGDSALYFCASSVYGGTDTQYFGPGTRLTVL.

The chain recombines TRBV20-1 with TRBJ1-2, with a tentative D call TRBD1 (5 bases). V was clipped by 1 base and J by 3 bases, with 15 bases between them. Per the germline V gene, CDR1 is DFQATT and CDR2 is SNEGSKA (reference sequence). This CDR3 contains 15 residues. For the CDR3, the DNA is TGCAGTGCTAGAGGCTTAGTGGCAGGGTACTATGGCTACACCTTC. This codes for CSARGLVAGYYGYTF.

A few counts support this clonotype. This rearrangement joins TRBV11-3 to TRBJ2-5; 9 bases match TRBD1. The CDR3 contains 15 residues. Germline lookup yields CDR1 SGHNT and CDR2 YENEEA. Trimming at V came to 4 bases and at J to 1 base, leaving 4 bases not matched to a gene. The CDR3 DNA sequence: TGTGCCAGCAGCTGGGGACAGGGTGGCCAAGAGACCCAGTACTTC. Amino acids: CASSWGQGGQETQYF. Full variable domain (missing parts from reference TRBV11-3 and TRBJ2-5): EAGVVQSPRYKIIEKKQPVAFWCNPISGHNTLYWYLQNLGQGPELLIRYENEEAVDDSQLPKDRFSAERLKGVDSTLKIQPAELGDSAVYLCASSWGQGGQETQYFGPGTRLLVL.